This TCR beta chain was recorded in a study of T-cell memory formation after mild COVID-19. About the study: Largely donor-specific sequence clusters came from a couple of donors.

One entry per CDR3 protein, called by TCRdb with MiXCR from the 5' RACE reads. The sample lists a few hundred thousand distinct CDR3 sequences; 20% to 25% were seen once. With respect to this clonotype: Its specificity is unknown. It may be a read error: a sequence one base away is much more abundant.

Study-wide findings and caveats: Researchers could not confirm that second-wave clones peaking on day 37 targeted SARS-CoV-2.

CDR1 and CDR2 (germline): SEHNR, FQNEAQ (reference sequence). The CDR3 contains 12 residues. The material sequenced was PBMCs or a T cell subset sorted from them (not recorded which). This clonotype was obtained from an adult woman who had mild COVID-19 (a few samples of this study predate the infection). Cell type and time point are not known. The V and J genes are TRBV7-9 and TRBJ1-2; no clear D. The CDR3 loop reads CASKAWGYGYTF. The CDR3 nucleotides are TGCGCCAGCAAGGCATGGGGTTATGGCTACACCTTC.